The sequence of this T cell receptor (beta chain) was determined in a study of a mutant IDH1 vaccine in newly diagnosed glioma. Study information: Vaccine administration was initiated 4-6 weeks following radiotherapy alone, or with temozolomide cycles. In the visit schedule, V12 fell in week 35, while V13 fell in week 47.

Findings and limits, study-wide: Researchers report vaccine-induced immune responses in 80% to 95% of patients.

Trimming shortened V by 5 bases and J by 7 bases, and 18 bases separated the two germline ends. The CDR3 contains 16 residues. The germline V gene encodes CDR1 LGHNA and CDR2 YSLEER. Turning to this clone: As yet, its antigen is unknown.

Time point indicated: week 35, safety follow-up. Alongside topical imiquimod, each dose of vaccine comprised 300 ug of mutant IDH1 20-mer peptide. Each astrocytoma in the donors was new, WHO grade 3 or 4, IDH1-mutant and ATRX-lost. Only in-frame clones appear in the TCRdb table, and some are missing; sequencing was by immunoSEQ multiplex PCR. Of tens of thousands of clones listed, approximately 84% are singletons. The rearrangement uses TRBV4-3 and TRBJ1-6, with D possibly being TRBD1 (5 bases). Sequencing was performed on PBMCs, taken from a glioma patient whose treatment included an IDH1 peptide vaccine. This clonotype was obtained from a man in his late teens or twenties with glioma. CDR3 region: CASSLTTAGRNSPLHF. CDR3 coding DNA: TGCGCCAGCAGCTTAACGACAGCTGGAAGAAATTCACCCCTCCACTTT.